This T cell receptor (beta chain) was profiled in a study of metastatic and nonmetastatic thyroid tumors. Study-level information: Malignant thyroid and benign thyroid patients provided blood and tumor or nodule tissue whose repertoires were compared. Overall study findings and caveats: According to reports, the diversity of TCR beta was significantly higher in malignant thyroid tumors than in benign nodules, and this held in both blood and tumor samples.

Original processing notes: The authors used CDR3 differences across clinicopathological groups to build a distant-metastasis classifier for papillary thyroid cancer. Through MiXCR, TCRdb re-clonotyped the PCR reads. These V and J calls rely on TCRdb rather than the paper's analysis. In the table there are around 15,000 clones, around 20% of which are singletons. The CDR3 totals 15 residues. Germline loops: CDR1 LNHDA, CDR2 SQIVND (reference sequence). Trimming pared 7 bases from V and 12 bases from J, leaving 27 bases between. Until they underwent thyroid surgery, no patient had received any treatment. The table lists this clone with many counts. What it binds is unknown. A much larger clone differs from this one at a single base, so this may be a read error.

This clonotype was obtained from a female donor with papillary thyroid cancer or a benign thyroid nodule (not recorded which). Some clones in this sample may be carry-over from other donors' samples. The sample was blood. The chain recombines TRBV19 with TRBJ1-2; the D is unclear. In DNA form, the CDR3 reads TGTGCCAGTACCACTCAAGCAAAGGGAGTACCCGGCCACACCTTC. Its translation is CASTTQAKGVPGHTF.